A single sample gave rise to the 14 T cell receptor beta chains below, sequenced in a study of cytomegalovirus exposure and HLA in healthy donors. In the PCR, 60 Vbeta and 13 Jbeta primers were used. TCRdb's copy holds only in-frame clones and misses some; the assay was immunoSEQ multiplex PCR. Among roughly 170,000 clones listed, approximately 80% were seen once. Sequencing was performed on PBMCs. The receptors derive from a woman aged 50 to 65 in good health and CMV-seropositive.

CDR3 region: CASSLPVTGGAGYTF. The CDR3 DNA sequence: TGTGCCAGCAGTTTACCGGTTACAGGGGGCGCGGGCTACACCTTC. The chain recombines TRBV28 with TRBJ1-2; the match to TRBD1 covers 9 bases. V was pared by 2 bases and J by 8 bases, with 9 bases of the junction left unmatched. The CDR3 spans 15 residues. Germline V gene data show CDR1 as MDHEN and CDR2 as SYDVKM.

This chain connects TRBV13 to TRBJ2-2; 7 nucleotides line up with TRBD1. The CDR3 runs to 16 residues. Germline V gives CDR1 PRHDT, CDR2 FYEKMQ (reference sequence). Trimming removed 0 bases from V and 1 base from J; junction bases left unmatched: 2. The CDR3 region is CASSLGQGLNTGELFF. CDR3 bases: TGTGCCAGCAGCTTAGGACAGGGGCTGAACACCGGGGAGCTGTTTTTT.

The genes are TRBV12-5 and TRBJ2-1; 14 bases map to TRBD2. CDR3 length equals 16 residues. Germline V gene lookup returns CDR1 LGHNT and CDR2 FRNRAP. With 6 bases clipped from V and 2 bases from J, the junction kept 3 bases outside the gene matches. The CDR3 nucleotides are TGTGCTAGTGGACAGGGACTAGCGGGAGCCTACAATGAGCAGTTCTTC. Its translation is CASGQGLAGAYNEQFF.

The chain is built from TRBV4-3 and TRBJ2-6; 8 bases match TRBD1. V was pared by 3 bases and J by 2 bases, with 9 bases of the junction left unmatched. The germline V gene has CDR1 LGHNA and CDR2 YSLEER. The CDR3 loop spans 18 amino acids. The CDR3, as DNA: TGCGCCAGCAGCCATCACACCGGACAGGGAACTGGGGCCAACGTCCTGACTTTC. It encodes CASSHHTGQGTGANVLTF.

The gene calls are TRBV2 and TRBJ2-7; 8 positions agree with TRBD1. Germline V CDR1 and CDR2: SNHLY, FYNNEI. The CDR3 spans 14 residues. The V gene end was trimmed by 6 bases and the J gene end by 4 bases; junction bases not matched to a gene: 8. CDR3 region: CASSPQGARYEQYF. CDR3 sequence (DNA): TGTGCCAGCAGCCCCCAGGGGGCGCGGTACGAGCAGTACTTC. The whole variable domain, filled in from reference TRBV2 and TRBJ2-7, reads EPEVTQTPSHQVTQMGQEVILRCVPISNHLYFYWYRQILGQKVEFLVSFYNNEISEKSEIFDDQFSVERPDGSNFTLKIRSTKLEDSAMYFCASSPQGARYEQYFGPGTRLTVT.

V is TRBV5-1 and J is TRBJ1-4, with 9 bases matching TRBD1. Trimming at V came to 4 bases and at J to 4 bases, leaving 5 bases not matched to a gene. This CDR3 is built from 15 residues. The germline V gene encodes CDR1 SGHRS and CDR2 YFSETQ. CDR3 region: CASSTDRGDNEKLFF. The CDR3 region has the DNA TGCGCCAGCAGCACCGACAGGGGGGATAATGAAAAACTGTTTTTT.

The chain combines TRBV28 with TRBJ1-2, with 8 bases matching TRBD1. V trimming: 5 bases; J trimming: 0 bases; junction bases outside the gene matches: 11. CDR3 length: 17 amino acids. Germline V gene lookup returns CDR1 MDHEN and CDR2 SYDVKM. In DNA, the CDR3 is TGTGCCAGCAGTCCACTCATCGGGACAGGAGCTAACTATGGCTACACCTTC. This codes for CASSPLIGTGANYGYTF.

CDR3 coding DNA: TGTGCCAGCAGCCCAGGGGCGCTAGCCAAAAACATTCAGTACTTC. Its protein product is CASSPGALAKNIQYF. The chain joins TRBV28 to TRBJ2-4, with D maybe TRBD1 (6 bases). CDR1 is MDHEN, CDR2 SYDVKM, per germline. The V and J ends lost 6 bases and 0 bases respectively, with 12 bases between them. The CDR3 is 15 amino acids.

The J gene is TRBJ1-2, the V gene TRBV9; 7 positions agree with TRBD1. Germline loops: CDR1 SGDLS, CDR2 YYNGEE. The ends lost 3 bases at V and 2 bases at J; junction bases unmatched: 10. The CDR3 covers 16 residues. The CDR3 nucleotides are TGTGCCAGCAGCGCTGGACAGGCGACCCCCAACTATGGCTACACCTTC. Amino acids: CASSAGQATPNYGYTF.

The J gene is TRBJ2-1, the V gene TRBV7-8; D is possibly TRBD2 (6 bases). CDR1 is SGHVS, CDR2 FQNEAQ, per germline. The V end was cut by 5 bases, the J end by 5 bases, with 13 bases between. The CDR3 extends over 14 amino acids. The CDR3 is CASSPGDLHNEQFF. The CDR3 DNA is TGTGCCAGCAGCCCTGGGGACTTACACAATGAGCAGTTCTTC.

The rearrangement uses TRBV7-2 and TRBJ2-1, with 12 positions matching TRBD2. This CDR3 region has 18 residues. The V gene's germline CDR1 is SGHTA and CDR2 FQGNSA. V dropped 5 bases and J dropped 9; count of bases not matched to a gene: 17. This CDR3 is CASSRPLGLAGGHVEQFF. In DNA form, the CDR3 reads TGTGCCAGCAGCCGACCATTGGGGCTAGCGGGAGGGCACGTTGAGCAGTTCTTC.

V gene TRBV5-1 combines with J gene TRBJ2-5; 8 bases fit TRBD1. Germline trimming cut 0 bases from V and 5 bases from J; bases unmatched to any gene: 12. The CDR3 covers 17 residues. Germline CDR1 and CDR2: SGHRS and YFSETQ. This chain's CDR3 is CASSLGQGTPNSETQYF. CDR3 bases: TGCGCCAGCAGCTTGGGACAGGGGACGCCTAACAGTGAGACCCAGTACTTC.

The J gene is TRBJ1-4, the V gene TRBV7-9; no firm D call. With 5 bases removed from V and 7 bases from J, the gap between germline ends came to 8 bases. CDR3 size: 12 residues. Germline V gives CDR1 SEHNR, CDR2 FQNEAQ (reference sequence). CDR3 region: CASSPPREKLFF. CDR3 in DNA: TGTGCCAGCAGCCCCCCTCGTGAAAAACTGTTTTTT. Filled out from reference TRBV7-9 and TRBJ1-4, the complete variable domain reads DTGVSQNPRHKITKRGQNVTFRCDPISEHNRLYWYRQTLGQGPEFLTYFQNEAQLEKSRLLSDRFSAERPKGSFSTLEIQRTEQGDSAMYLCASSPPREKLFFGSGTQLSVL.

This chain connects TRBV28 to TRBJ1-5, with D perhaps matching TRBD1 (6 bases). Germline CDR1 reads MDHEN; CDR2 reads SYDVKM. The CDR3 is 15 amino acids. Trimming left V 4 bases short and J 3 bases short, with 13 bases between. This chain's CDR3 is CASSSVTGYNQPQHF. In DNA form, the CDR3 reads TGTGCCAGCAGTTCCGTGACAGGCTACAATCAGCCCCAGCATTTT.